What follows are 3 T cell receptor beta chains derived from one specimen sequenced in a study of neoadjuvant nivolumab and ipilimumab in lung cancer. Clones were read by immunoSEQ multiplex PCR, and TCRdb kept only the in-frame ones, dropping some. The sample has more than 40,000 clones, approximately 90% seen once. The input for sequencing was blood, taken before neoadjuvant nivolumab, alone or with ipilimumab. Every receptor here comes from an adult with non-small cell lung cancer. Some clones in this sample may be carry-over from other donors' samples.

V and J are TRBV5-1 and TRBJ2-1; D may be TRBD1 (5 bases). Germline V lookup: CDR1 SGHRS, CDR2 YFSETQ. CDR3 length: 14 amino acids. Trimming pared 4 bases from V and 2 bases from J, leaving 10 bases between. In DNA, the CDR3 is TGCGCCAGCAGCGCAGGGCAGGCCTACAATGAGCAGTTCTTC. It yields the protein CASSAGQAYNEQFF.

The rearrangement links TRBV5-1 to TRBJ2-2; 9 bases are a match to TRBD1. The V gene end was trimmed by 9 bases and the J gene end by 0 bases; junction bases not matched to a gene: 6. CDR3 size: 15 residues. Germline V gene lookup returns CDR1 SGHRS and CDR2 YFSETQ. CDR3 residues: CATARQGANTGELFF. In DNA, the CDR3 is TGCGCCACCGCGAGACAGGGGGCGAACACCGGGGAGCTGTTTTTT. The variable domain in full, completed from reference TRBV5-1 and TRBJ2-2, reads KAGVTQTPRYLIKTRGQQVTLSCSPISGHRSVSWYQQTPGQGLQFLFEYFSETQRNKGNFPGRFSGRQFSNSRSEMNVSTLELGDSALYLCATARQGANTGELFFGEGSRLTVL.

The chain combines TRBV19 with TRBJ1-2, with D possibly TRBD1 on 5 matching bases. V shed 5 bases and J shed 4 bases, with 8 bases lying between them. There are 12 residues in the CDR3. The germline gives CDR1 LNHDA, CDR2 SQIVND (reference sequence). CDR3 sequence (DNA): TGTGCCAGTAGTCAGGGAGGCTATGGCTACACCTTC. This sequence encodes CASSQGGYGYTF.